These 23 T cell receptor beta chains share one sample of origin, sequenced in a study of somatic mutations in cytotoxic T cells in rheumatoid arthritis. Profiling relied on immunoSEQ multiplex PCR, and the TCRdb table lists in-frame clones only, not all of them. The data contain several thousand clones, 75% of them seen just once; the ten biggest clones take up approximately 14%. Sequenced: CD8+ T cells sorted from blood. The receptors were gathered from an adult with rheumatoid arthritis.

This chain joins TRBV18 and TRBJ2-5; D not certain. The DNA end lines up better with TRBJ2-7; the J call may be wrong. The CDR3 sequence is 13 residues long. CDR1 is KGHSH, CDR2 LQKENI, per germline. As DNA, the CDR3 is TGTGCCAGCTCACCTACACCATCCTACGAGCAGTACTTC. Amino acid sequence: CASSPTPSYEQYF.

This clone counts as medium-sized (0.01 to 0.1%). J is TRBJ2-3 and V is TRBV25-1, with 7 bases that match TRBD1. The CDR3 has 15 residues. Trimming at V came to 1 base and at J to 2 bases, leaving 3 bases not matched to a gene. Germline V gene lookup returns CDR1 MGHDK and CDR2 SYGVNS. CDR3 residues: CASSELGTDTDTQYF. CDR3 sequence (DNA): TGTGCCAGCAGTGAATTAGGGACAGACACAGATACGCAGTATTTT.

The V call is TRBV7-2, the J call TRBJ2-1; 11 bases match TRBD2. V shed 3 bases, J shed 7 bases, and the junction held 11 bases outside the gene matches. CDR3 length: 17 amino acids. Per germline, CDR1 SGHTA and CDR2 FQGNSA. The chain's CDR3 is CASSFPLAGGAGNEQFF. CDR3 in DNA: TGTGCCAGCAGCTTCCCGTTAGCGGGGGGGGCGGGTAATGAGCAGTTCTTC.

About this clone itself: Compared with germline, one end of the junction differs, possibly owing to a read error. This chain uses TRBV11-1 with TRBJ1-1; possibly TRBD1 for D (5 bases). CDR3 size: 13 residues. Looked up from germline, CDR1 is SGHAT and CDR2 is FQDESV (reference sequence). This chain's CDR3 is CAGSFGLRGEAFF. CDR3 sequence (DNA): TGTGCCGGCAGCTTTGGTCTTAGGGGTGAAGCTTTCTTT.

This chain joins TRBV10-1 and TRBJ2-1, with D unresolved. Germline V gene data show CDR1 as WNHNN and CDR2 as SYGVQD (reference sequence). The CDR3 consists of 11 residues. The V gene lost 4 bases and the J gene lost 9 bases, with 7 bases spanning the gap. CDR3 amino acids: CASSAFSEQFF. The DNA of the CDR3 is TGCGCCAGCAGTGCTTTCTCTGAGCAGTTCTTC.

The chain uses TRBV19 and TRBJ1-5, with a weak D call TRBD1 (5 bases). Germline V CDR1 and CDR2: LNHDA, SQIVND (reference sequence). V was shortened by 6 bases and J by 2 bases, with 14 bases between the two germline ends. The CDR3 length is 15 residues. Here the CDR3 DNA reads TGTGCCAGTAGCCCGCTTTTGGGGGGCAATCAGCCCCAGCATTTT. Translated, it gives CASSPLLGGNQPQHF.

The chain uses TRBV6-5 and TRBJ1-1, with TRBD1 identical over 8 bases. V lost 5 bases to trimming and J lost 4 bases; unmatched junction nucleotides: 9. Germline CDR1 and CDR2: MNHEY and SVGAGI. This CDR3 region has 15 residues. The CDR3 bases are TGTGCCAGCAGTGCAACAGGGGGTCAAGGCACTGAAGCTTTCTTT. Residues: CASSATGGQGTEAFF.

On this clone: One end of the junction varies from germline; a read error may be responsible. The V call is TRBV6-4, the J call TRBJ2-6, with D maybe TRBD1 (5 bases). The CDR3 loop spans 17 amino acids. Germline CDR1 reads MRHNA; CDR2 reads SNTAGT. The CDR3, as DNA: TGTGCCAGCAGTGACTCGGGCAGGAGCTCTGGGGCCAACGCCCTGACTTTC. It codes for CASSDSGRSSGANALTF.

This clone was seen just once. The gene calls are TRBV13 and TRBJ2-5; D tentatively fits TRBD1 or TRBD2 (6 bases each). Germline values: CDR1 PRHDT, CDR2 FYEKMQ (reference sequence). Trimming removed 5 bases from V and 5 bases from J, with 18 bases in between. This CDR3 contains 15 residues. Here the CDR3 DNA reads TGTGCCAGCAGCCCAACCGGGGGCTCAGGGGAGACCCAGTACTTC. Protein product: CASSPTGGSGETQYF.

The V and J genes are TRBV7-8 and TRBJ1-2; 8 bases fit TRBD1. The CDR3 is made up of 15 amino acids. Trimming took 4 bases from V and 4 from J; bases not matched to a gene: 8. In germline, CDR1 is SGHVS, CDR2 FQNEAQ. CDR3 in DNA: TGTGCCAGCAGCTCATGGACAGGGACGAGCTATGGCTACACCTTC. Translating it yields CASSSWTGTSYGYTF.

The V gene is TRBV19, the J gene TRBJ1-2; D call uncertain. The CDR3 length is 14 residues. Trimming removed 5 bases from V and 5 bases from J, with 15 bases in between. Germline assignment: CDR1 LNHDA and CDR2 SQIVND (reference sequence). The CDR3 sequence is CASSLTDLLYGYTF. CDR3 sequence (DNA): TGTGCCAGTAGTCTAACGGACCTCCTTTATGGCTACACCTTC.

This chain uses TRBV30 with TRBJ1-5, with a tentative D call TRBD1 (5 bases). V was shortened by 2 bases and J by 2 bases, with 10 bases between the two germline ends. The CDR3 is made up of 14 amino acids. Germline CDR1 reads GTSNPN; CDR2 reads SVGIG (reference sequence). CDR3 sequence reads: CAWSRGRGNQPQHF. For the CDR3, the DNA is TGTGCCTGGAGTCGGGGCAGAGGCAATCAGCCCCAGCATTTT.

This clone appeared once. The gene calls are TRBV5-1 and TRBJ2-7; D is possibly TRBD1 or TRBD2 (6 bases each). V was shortened by 0 bases and J by 5 bases, with 18 bases between the two germline ends. Germline CDR1 SGHRS, CDR2 YFSETQ. The CDR3 runs to 16 residues. CDR3 residues: CASSLGDGGGGNEQYF. The DNA of the CDR3 is TGCGCCAGCAGCTTGGGGGACGGGGGCGGCGGGAACGAGCAGTACTTC.

Turning to this clone: This likely came from a read error, as a far larger clone is one base away. The chain combines TRBV29-1 with TRBJ2-7, with D perhaps matching TRBD1 (5 bases). This CDR3 region has 12 residues. Trimming pared 4 bases from V and 3 bases from J, leaving 10 bases between. Germline V gene sequence: CDR1 SQVTM, CDR2 ANQGSEA. Here the CDR3 reads CSVGQSSYEQYF. The CDR3 region has the DNA TGCAGCGTTGGACAGTCCAGCTACGAGCAGTACTTC.

The rearrangement links TRBV6-4 to TRBJ2-3, with 10 bases that match TRBD2. The germline V gene encodes CDR1 MRHNA and CDR2 SNTAGT. V lost 7 bases, J lost 2 bases, and 9 bases stayed unmatched. The CDR3 consists of 16 residues. The CDR3 DNA follows: TGTGCCAGCACCTCCCAAGCGGGGGGGAACACAGATACGCAGTATTTT. It encodes CASTSQAGGNTDTQYF.

This rearrangement joins TRBV19 to TRBJ1-1; the D gene is possibly TRBD1 (5 bases). Trimming took off 6 bases at V and 1 base at J, with 12 bases between the two ends. In germline, CDR1 is LNHDA, CDR2 SQIVND (reference sequence). The CDR3 contains 14 residues. The CDR3 here is CASRSGGGNTEAFF. The CDR3 DNA is TGTGCCAGTAGAAGCGGGGGGGGGAACACTGAAGCTTTCTTT.

The rearrangement joins TRBV28 to TRBJ2-1, with D tentatively TRBD2 (6 bases). The CDR3 is 15 residues long. Germline V lookup: CDR1 MDHEN, CDR2 SYDVKM. The V and J ends lost 2 bases and 0 bases respectively, with 8 bases between them. The CDR3 sequence: CASSLRRDSYNEQFF. The CDR3 DNA reads as TGTGCCAGCAGTTTAAGGAGGGACTCCTACAATGAGCAGTTCTTC.

V usage is TRBV27 and J usage is TRBJ1-5, with D unclear. Between the trimmed V and J ends, which lost 8 bases and 6 bases, there was a span of 11 bases. CDR3 length: 12 residues. In germline, CDR1 is MNHEY, CDR2 SMNVEV (reference sequence). The CDR3 sequence is CASGEGFQPQHF. The CDR3 nucleotides are TGTGCCAGCGGGGAGGGCTTTCAGCCCCAGCATTTT.

In DNA, the CDR3 is TGTGCCAGCAGTCGTAACTTGAACACTGAAGCTTTCTTT. Its protein is CASSRNLNTEAFF. This chain uses TRBV7-8 with TRBJ1-1, with D unclear. CDR1 is SGHVS and CDR2 is FQNEAQ in the germline V gene. The V and J ends lost 6 bases and 0 bases respectively, with 8 bases between them. The CDR3 is made up of 13 amino acids.

The chain carries TRBV19 and TRBJ1-1; no definite D call. Germline CDR1 is LNHDA and CDR2 is SQIVND (reference sequence). Trimming took 5 bases from V and 5 from J, leaving 15 bases between them. The CDR3 runs 14 residues. The CDR3 DNA reads as TGTGCCAGTAGTCTCCGGGTTTCGAGGACTGAAGCTTTCTTT. It translates to CASSLRVSRTEAFF.

The chain carries TRBV6-6 and TRBJ2-4; 8 bases align to TRBD1. Germline V gives CDR1 MNHNY, CDR2 SVGAGI (reference sequence). The CDR3 contains 15 residues. The V and J ends lost 7 bases and 7 bases, in that order; junction bases with no gene match: 12. CDR3 in amino acids: CASNLRGRWANIQYF. In DNA, the CDR3 is TGTGCCAGCAACCTCAGGGGGCGGTGGGCGAACATTCAGTACTTC.

The chain recombines TRBV19 with TRBJ2-7; D might be TRBD2 (6 bases). Per the germline V gene, CDR1 is LNHDA and CDR2 is SQIVND (reference sequence). The V end was cut by 6 bases, the J end by 4 bases, with 19 bases between. The CDR3 totals 15 residues. The CDR3 spells CASSPGRGGLYEQYF. CDR3 coding DNA: TGTGCCAGTAGCCCAGGACGGGGAGGACTTTACGAGCAGTACTTC.

This chain connects TRBV5-6 to TRBJ2-5, with TRBD2 matching 10 bases. Germline-derived CDR1 and CDR2 are SGHDT and YYEEEE. J was trimmed by 6 bases and V by 5 bases; bases with no gene match: 7. The CDR3 contains 14 residues. CDR3 nucleotides: TGTGCCAGCAGTGATAGCGGGGGGCTGAAGACCCAGTACTTC. This translates into CASSDSGGLKTQYF.